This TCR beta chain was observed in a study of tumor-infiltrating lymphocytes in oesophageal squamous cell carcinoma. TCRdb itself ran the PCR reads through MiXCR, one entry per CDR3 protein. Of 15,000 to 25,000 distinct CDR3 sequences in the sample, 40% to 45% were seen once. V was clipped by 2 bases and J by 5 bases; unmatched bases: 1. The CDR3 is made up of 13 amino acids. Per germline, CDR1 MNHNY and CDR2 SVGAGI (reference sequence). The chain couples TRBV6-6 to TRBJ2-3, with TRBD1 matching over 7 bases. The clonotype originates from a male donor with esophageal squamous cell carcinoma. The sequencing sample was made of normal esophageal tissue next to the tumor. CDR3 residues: CASSYRGRDTQYF. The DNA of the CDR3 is TGTGCCAGCAGTTACAGGGGGCGAGATACGCAGTATTTT.